This T cell receptor (beta chain) appears in the sequencing data of a study of blood T cells in healthy people across ages. Every donor contributed 8 to 10 milliliters of peripheral blood by blood draw. Total RNA extracted from each sample amounted to at least 6 micrograms. Then a second PCR, running roughly 7 to 11 cycles, was carried out with a sample-barcoded 5' primer and a J-beta primer mix. The template-switch adaptor was a 5' adaptor with 12 random nucleotides. It tagged each cDNA molecule. In TCRdb, the 5' RACE reads were re-called with MiXCR into one record per CDR3 protein. Seen here are roughly 860,000 distinct CDR3 sequences, 60% to 80% observed once, and the top ten hold approximately 30%. This clonotype was observed a few times. One end of the junction is discordant with germline, which a read error may explain. The CDR3 is made up of 12 amino acids. The germline V gene encodes CDR1 SGHDN and CDR2 FVKESK.

The specimen sequenced was blood. This clonotype was sampled from a man aged 30 to 39 in good health. The rearrangement links TRBV14 to TRBJ2-2; no clear D. In nucleotides, the CDR3 is TGCGCCAGCAGCCATAGGACCGGGGAGCTGTTTTTT. This encodes CASSHRTGELFF. Looking up the rest from reference TRBV14 and TRBJ2-2 gives the full variable domain: EAGVTQFPSHSVIEKGQTVTLRCDPISGHDNLYWYRRVMGKEIKFLLHFVKESKQDESGMPNNRFLAERTGGTYSTLKVQPAELEDSGVYFCASSHRTGELFFGEGSRLTVL.